This TCR beta chain came from a study of Graves' ophthalmopathy and Graves' hyperthyroidism. Enrollment excluded any patients with other autoimmune diseases, uncontrolled infections, pregnancy or lactation. The authors amplified TCR beta CDR3 regions from RNA transcripts. The authors performed first-round RT-PCR with HTBI primers and then a second-round multiplex PCR. Via MiXCR, TCRdb re-called the multiplex PCR reads, giving one row per CDR3 protein. The data show roughly 600,000 distinct CDR3 sequences, under 45% seen once. Looked up from germline, CDR1 is MNHNS and CDR2 is SASEGT. The germline V and J ends were trimmed by 5 bases and 8 bases, with 10 bases remaining between them. The length of the CDR3 is 13 residues. Study outcomes and limitations: A model built from 13 signatures distinguished ophthalmopathy from stable hyperthyroidism with roughly 90% sensitivity and 70% to 84% specificity.

In the case of this clonotype: The antigen remains unidentified.

The clonotype comes from an adult man with Graves' hyperthyroidism. This rearrangement joins TRBV6-1 to TRBJ1-6; D uncertain. Sequenced input: peripheral blood or thyroid tissue (not recorded which). This chain's CDR3 is CASSQQTDSPLHF. In DNA, the CDR3 is TGTGCCAGCAGTCAACAGACGGATTCACCCCTCCACTTT.